This T cell receptor (beta chain) was captured by sequencing in a study of Tregs in tolerant kidney transplant recipients. Study findings and constraints: The small number of patients limits these findings pending further validation.

Assay: immunoSEQ multiplex PCR; the TCRdb copy retains only in-frame clones and omits some. Here the sample table reports about 30,000 clones. CDR1 is LNHDA, CDR2 SQIVND, per germline (reference sequence). Trimming removed 3 bases from V and 1 base from J, with 9 bases in between. This CDR3 spans 14 amino acids. Comments on this clone: Its antigen is undetermined. The read ends 3 residues early relative to the CDR3; the germline J gene fills the gap.

The input for sequencing was CD8+ T cells from blood, taken before the transplant. The chain recombines TRBV19 with TRBJ1-1; D gene unclear. This clonotype originated in a human donor who received a combined kidney and bone marrow transplant. Incomplete CDR3 DNA: TGTGCCAGTAGTATTTCCAGCGAGAACACTGAA. As protein: CASSISSENTE. The entire CDR3 is CASSISSENTEAFF. The variable domain in full, completed from reference TRBV19 and TRBJ1-1, reads DGGITQSPKYLFRKEGQNVTLSCEQNLNHDAMYWYRQDPGQGLRLIYYSQIVNDFQKGDIAEGYSVSREKKESFPLTVTSAQKNPTAFYLCASSISSENTEAFFGQGTRLTVV.